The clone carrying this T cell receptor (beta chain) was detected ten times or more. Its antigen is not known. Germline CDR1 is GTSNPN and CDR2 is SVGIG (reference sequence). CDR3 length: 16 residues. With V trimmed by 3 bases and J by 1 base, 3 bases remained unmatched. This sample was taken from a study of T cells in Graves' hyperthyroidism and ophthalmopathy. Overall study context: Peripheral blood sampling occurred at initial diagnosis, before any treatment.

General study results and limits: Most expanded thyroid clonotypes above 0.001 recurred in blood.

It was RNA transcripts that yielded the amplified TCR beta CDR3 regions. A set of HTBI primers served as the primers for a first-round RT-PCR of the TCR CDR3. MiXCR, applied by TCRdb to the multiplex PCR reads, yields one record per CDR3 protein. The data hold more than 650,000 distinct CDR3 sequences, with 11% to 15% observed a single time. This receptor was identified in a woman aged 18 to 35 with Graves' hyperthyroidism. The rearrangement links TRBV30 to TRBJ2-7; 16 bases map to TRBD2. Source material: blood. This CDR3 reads CAWRGTSGRASYEQYF. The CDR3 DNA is TGTGCCTGGAGGGGGACTAGCGGGAGGGCGTCCTACGAGCAGTACTTC. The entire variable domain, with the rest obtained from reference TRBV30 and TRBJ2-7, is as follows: SQTIHQWPATLVQPVGSPLSLECTVEGTSNPNLYWYRQAAGRGLQLLFYSVGIGQISSEVPQNLSASRPQDRQFILSSKKLLLSDSGFYLCAWRGTSGRASYEQYFGPGTRLTVT.